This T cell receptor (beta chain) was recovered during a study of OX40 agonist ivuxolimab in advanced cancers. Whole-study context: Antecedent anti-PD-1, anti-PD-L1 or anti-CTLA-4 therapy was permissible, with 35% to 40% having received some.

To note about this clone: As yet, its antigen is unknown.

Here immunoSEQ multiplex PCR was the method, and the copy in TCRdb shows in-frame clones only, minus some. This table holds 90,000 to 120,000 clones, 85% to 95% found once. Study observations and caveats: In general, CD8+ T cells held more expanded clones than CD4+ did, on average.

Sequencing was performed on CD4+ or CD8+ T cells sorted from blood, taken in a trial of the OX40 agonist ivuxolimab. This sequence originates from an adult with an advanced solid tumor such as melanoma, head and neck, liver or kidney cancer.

In nucleotides, the CDR3 is TGTGCCAGCAGCGACGGGACTGAAGCTTTCTTT. Translation gives CASSDGTEAFF. This chain connects TRBV7-9 to TRBJ1-1; unclear D gene. The CDR3 is 11 residues long. V lost 5 bases, J lost 5 bases, and 6 bases lay in between. The germline CDR1 and CDR2 sequences are SEHNR and FQNEAQ (reference sequence).